This T cell receptor (beta chain) is from a study of blood T cell repertoires in COVID-19. The data were produced by immunoSEQ multiplex PCR, yet TCRdb's version contains in-frame clones alone and is incomplete. The sample records 250,000 or so clones, over 80% being singletons. V was shortened by 0 bases and J by 0 bases, with 5 bases between the two germline ends. There are 15 residues in the CDR3. The germline V gene encodes CDR1 ENHRY and CDR2 SYGVKD. The specimen was PBMCs or T cells enriched from blood (not recorded which). The rearrangement uses TRBV10-3 and TRBJ2-2, with D perhaps matching TRBD1 (5 bases). The sequence was collected from a woman aged 25-40 years with acute COVID-19. This CDR3 is CAISESTANTGELFF. For the CDR3, the DNA is TGTGCCATCAGTGAGTCGACAGCGAACACCGGGGAGCTGTTTTTT.